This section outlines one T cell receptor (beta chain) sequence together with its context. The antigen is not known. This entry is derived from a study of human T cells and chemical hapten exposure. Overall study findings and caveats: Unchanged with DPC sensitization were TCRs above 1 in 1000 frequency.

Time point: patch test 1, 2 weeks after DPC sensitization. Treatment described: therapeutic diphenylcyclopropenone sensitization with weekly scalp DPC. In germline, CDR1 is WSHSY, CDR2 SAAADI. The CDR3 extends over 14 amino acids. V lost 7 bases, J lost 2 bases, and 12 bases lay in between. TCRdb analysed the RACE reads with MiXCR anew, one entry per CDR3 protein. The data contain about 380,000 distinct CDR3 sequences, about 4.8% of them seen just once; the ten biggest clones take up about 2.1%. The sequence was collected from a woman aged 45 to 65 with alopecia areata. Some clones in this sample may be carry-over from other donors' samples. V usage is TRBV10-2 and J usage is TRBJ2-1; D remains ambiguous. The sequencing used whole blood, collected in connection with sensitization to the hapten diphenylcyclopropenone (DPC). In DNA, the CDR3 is TGCGCCAGCATGGAGAGCAATACCTACAATGAGCAGTTCTTC. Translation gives CASMESNTYNEQFF.